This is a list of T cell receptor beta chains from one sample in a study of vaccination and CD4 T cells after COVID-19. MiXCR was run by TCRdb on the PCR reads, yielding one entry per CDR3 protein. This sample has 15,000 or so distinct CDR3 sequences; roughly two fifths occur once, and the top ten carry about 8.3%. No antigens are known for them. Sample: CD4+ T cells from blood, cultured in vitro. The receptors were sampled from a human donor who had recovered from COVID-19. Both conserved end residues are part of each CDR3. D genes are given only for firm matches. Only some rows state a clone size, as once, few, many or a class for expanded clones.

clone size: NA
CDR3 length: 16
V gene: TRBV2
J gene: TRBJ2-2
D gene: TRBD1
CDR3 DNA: TGTGCCAGCAGTGAAAGCGCAGGGGGCAGGACCGGGGAGCTGTTTTTT
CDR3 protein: CASSESAGGRTGELFF

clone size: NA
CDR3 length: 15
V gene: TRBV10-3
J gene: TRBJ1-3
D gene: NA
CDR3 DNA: TGTGCCATCTTCGGTAGACAGCCTAAGGAAGACACCATATATTTT
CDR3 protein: CAIFGRQPKEDTIYF

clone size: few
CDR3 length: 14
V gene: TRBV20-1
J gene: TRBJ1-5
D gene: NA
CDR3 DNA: TGCAGTGCTAGTCTGGCAGGGCGGGATCAGCCCCAGCATTTT
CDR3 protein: CSASLAGRDQPQHF

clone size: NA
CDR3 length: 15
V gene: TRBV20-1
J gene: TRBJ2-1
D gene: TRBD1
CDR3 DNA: TGCAGTGCTAGAGATGGCGACAGGGGTTCACCAAAGGCGTTCTTC
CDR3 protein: CSARDGDRGSPKAFF

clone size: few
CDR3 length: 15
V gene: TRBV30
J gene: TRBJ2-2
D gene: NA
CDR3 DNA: TGTGCCTGGAGTGTCGGGGTACGGAACACCGGGGAGCTGTTTTTT
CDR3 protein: CAWSVGVRNTGELFF

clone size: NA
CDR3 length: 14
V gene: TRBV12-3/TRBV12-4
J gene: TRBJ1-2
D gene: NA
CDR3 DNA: TGTGCCAACAGTCACTCAACCAGGGAAGATGGCTACACCTTC
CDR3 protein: CANSHSTREDGYTF

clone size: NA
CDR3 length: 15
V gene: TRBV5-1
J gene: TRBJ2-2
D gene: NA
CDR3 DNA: TGCGCCAGCAGCTTGGCACTAAGGGGAACCGGGGAGCTGTTTTTT
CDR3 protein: CASSLALRGTGELFF

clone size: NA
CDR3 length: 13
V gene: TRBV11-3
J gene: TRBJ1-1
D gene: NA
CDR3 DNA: TGTGCCAGCAGCTTTTTAGGTTCAGCTGAAGCTTTCTTT
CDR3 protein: CASSFLGSAEAFF

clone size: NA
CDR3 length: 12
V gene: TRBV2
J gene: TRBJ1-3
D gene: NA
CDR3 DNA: TGTGCCAGCAGTGCTTCTGGAAACACCATATATTTT
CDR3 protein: CASSASGNTIYF

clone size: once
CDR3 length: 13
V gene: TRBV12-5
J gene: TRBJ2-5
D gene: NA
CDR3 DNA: TGTGCTAGTGGTTTGGGGGAAGTTGAGACCCAGTACTTC
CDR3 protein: CASGLGEVETQYF

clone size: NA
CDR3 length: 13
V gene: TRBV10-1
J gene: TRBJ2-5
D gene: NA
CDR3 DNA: TGCGCCAGCAGTGAGAATCCCCTAGGTACCCAGTACTTC
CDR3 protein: CASSENPLGTQYF

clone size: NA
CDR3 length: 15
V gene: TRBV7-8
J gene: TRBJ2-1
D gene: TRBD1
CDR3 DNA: TGTGCCAGCAGCAAAGACAGGGGTACCTACAATGAGCAGTTCTTC
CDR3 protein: CASSKDRGTYNEQFF

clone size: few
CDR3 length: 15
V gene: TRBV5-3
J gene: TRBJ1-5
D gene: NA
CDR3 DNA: TGTGCCAGCAGCCTCGCAGGGTCTTTTAATCAGCCCCAGCATTTT
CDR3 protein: CASSLAGSFNQPQHF

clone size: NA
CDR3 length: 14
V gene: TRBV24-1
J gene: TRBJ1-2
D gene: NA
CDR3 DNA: TGTGCCACCAGTGACTCCGGACGGGACTATGGCTACACCTTC
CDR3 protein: CATSDSGRDYGYTF

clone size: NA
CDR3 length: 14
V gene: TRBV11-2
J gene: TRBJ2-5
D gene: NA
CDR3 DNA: TGTGCCAGCAGCTTAGTCAGCGTCCAAGAGACCCAGTACTTC
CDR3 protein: CASSLVSVQETQYF

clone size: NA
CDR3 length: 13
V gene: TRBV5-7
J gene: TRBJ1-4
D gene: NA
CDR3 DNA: TGTGCCAGCAGCTTGCACTTGGGAGAAAAACTGTTTTTT
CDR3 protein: CASSLHLGEKLFF

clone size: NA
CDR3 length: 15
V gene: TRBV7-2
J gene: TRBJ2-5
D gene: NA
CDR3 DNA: TGTGCCAGCAGCTTATTGTGGGGGATCCAAGAGACCCAGTACTTC
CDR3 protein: CASSLLWGIQETQYF

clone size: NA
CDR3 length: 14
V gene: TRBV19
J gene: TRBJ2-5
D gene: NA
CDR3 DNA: TGTGCCAGTAGTCCCGGGGGCAGGGGTGAGACCCAGTACTTC
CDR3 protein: CASSPGGRGETQYF

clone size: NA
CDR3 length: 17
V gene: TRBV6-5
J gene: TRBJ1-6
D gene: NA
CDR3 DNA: TGTGCCAGCAGTTATCCAGTAGGGGGGGTAAATAATTCACCCCTCCACTTT
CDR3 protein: CASSYPVGGVNNSPLHF

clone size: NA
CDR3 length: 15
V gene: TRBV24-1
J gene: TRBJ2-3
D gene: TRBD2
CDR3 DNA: TGTGCCACCAGAGATAGCGGGAGTTTCTCAGATACGCAGTATTTT
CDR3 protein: CATRDSGSFSDTQYF

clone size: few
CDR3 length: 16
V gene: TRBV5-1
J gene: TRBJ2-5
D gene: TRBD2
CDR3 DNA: TGCGCCAGCAGCTTGTTGGTAGCGGGGGTAGGGGAGACCCAGTACTTC
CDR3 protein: CASSLLVAGVGETQYF

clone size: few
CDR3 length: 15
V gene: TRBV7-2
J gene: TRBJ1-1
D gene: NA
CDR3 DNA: TGTGCCAGCAGCCCGGCGACAGGCTTGAACACTGAAGCTTTCTTT
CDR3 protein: CASSPATGLNTEAFF

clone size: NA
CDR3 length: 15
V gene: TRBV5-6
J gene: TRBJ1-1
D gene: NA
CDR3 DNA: TGTGCCAGCAGCTTGTTTAACCCGGGACAAACTGAAGCTTTCTTT
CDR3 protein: CASSLFNPGQTEAFF

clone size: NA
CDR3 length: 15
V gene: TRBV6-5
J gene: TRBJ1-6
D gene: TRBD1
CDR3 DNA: TGTGCCAGCAGTTCCCGGACAGGGACTAATTCACCCCTCCACTTT
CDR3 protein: CASSSRTGTNSPLHF

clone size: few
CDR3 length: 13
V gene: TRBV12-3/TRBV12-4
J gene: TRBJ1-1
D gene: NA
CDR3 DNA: TGTGCCAGCAGTTCGATGACGAACACTGAAGCTTTCTTT
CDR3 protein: CASSSMTNTEAFF

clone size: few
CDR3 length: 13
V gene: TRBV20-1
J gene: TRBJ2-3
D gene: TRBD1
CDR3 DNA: TGCAGTGCTACTACAGGGGGCGCAGATACGCAGTATTTT
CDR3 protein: CSATTGGADTQYF

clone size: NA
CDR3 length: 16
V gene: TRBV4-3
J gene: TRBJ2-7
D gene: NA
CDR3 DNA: TGCGCCAGCAGCCGAGCGATCTGGGGGGACGCCTACGAGCAGTACTTC
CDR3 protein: CASSRAIWGDAYEQYF

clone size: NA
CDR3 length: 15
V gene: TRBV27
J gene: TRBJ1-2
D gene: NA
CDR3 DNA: TGTGCCAGCAGTCCAGAGGGACGGAACGTCTATGGCTACACCTTC
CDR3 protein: CASSPEGRNVYGYTF

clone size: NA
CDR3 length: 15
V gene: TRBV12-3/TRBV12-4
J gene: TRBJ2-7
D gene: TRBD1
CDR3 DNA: TGTGCCAGCAGTATCACGGGACAGGGTCTCCACGAGCAGTACTTC
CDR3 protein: CASSITGQGLHEQYF

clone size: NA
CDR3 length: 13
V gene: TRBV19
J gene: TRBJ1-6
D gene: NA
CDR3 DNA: TGTGCCAGTAGTGACAGGACTGGCTCACCCCTCCACTTT
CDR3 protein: CASSDRTGSPLHF

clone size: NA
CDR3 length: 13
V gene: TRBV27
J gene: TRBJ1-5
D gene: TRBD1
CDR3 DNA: TGTGCCAGCAGTACGACAGGGTATCAGCCCCAGCATTTT
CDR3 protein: CASSTTGYQPQHF

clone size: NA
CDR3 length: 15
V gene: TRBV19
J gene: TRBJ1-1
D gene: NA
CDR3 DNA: TGTGCCAGTAGTATAATCGGAGGCAGGGGCACTGAAGCTTTCTTT
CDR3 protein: CASSIIGGRGTEAFF

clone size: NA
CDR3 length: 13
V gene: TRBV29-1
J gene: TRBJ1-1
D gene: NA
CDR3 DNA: TGCAGCGGCAGCCTAGGACTGAACACTGAAGCTTTCTTT
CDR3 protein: CSGSLGLNTEAFF

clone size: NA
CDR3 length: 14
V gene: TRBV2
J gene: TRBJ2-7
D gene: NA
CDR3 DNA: TGTGCCAGCAGTGACGAAGCAGGGTCGGACGAGCAGTACTTC
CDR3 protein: CASSDEAGSDEQYF

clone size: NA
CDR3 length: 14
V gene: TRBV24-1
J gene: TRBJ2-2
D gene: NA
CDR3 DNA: TGTGCCACCAGTGCAGGGCTTAACACCGGGGAGCTGTTTTTT
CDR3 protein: CATSAGLNTGELFF

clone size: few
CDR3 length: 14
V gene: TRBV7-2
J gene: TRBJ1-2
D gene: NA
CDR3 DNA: TGTGCCAGCAGGCCCCTCGAGGGGGGGAATGGCTACACCTTC
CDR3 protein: CASRPLEGGNGYTF

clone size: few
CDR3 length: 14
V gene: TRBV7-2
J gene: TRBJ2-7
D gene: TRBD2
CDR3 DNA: TGTGCCAGCAGCTTTAGCGGGGGGGCCTCCGAGCAGTACTTC
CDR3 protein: CASSFSGGASEQYF

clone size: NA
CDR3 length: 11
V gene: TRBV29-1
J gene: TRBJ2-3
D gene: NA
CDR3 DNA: TGCAGCGTTGCCAGGGGTGATACGCAGTATTTT
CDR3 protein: CSVARGDTQYF

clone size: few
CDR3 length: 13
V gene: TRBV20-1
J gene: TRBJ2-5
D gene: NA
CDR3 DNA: TGCAGTGCTAAACCATGGGCAGAAGAGACCCAGTACTTC
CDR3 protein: CSAKPWAEETQYF

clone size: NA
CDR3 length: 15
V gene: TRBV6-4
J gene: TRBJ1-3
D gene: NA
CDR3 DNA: TGTGCCAGCAGTTCCCCGCAGAACTCTGGAAACACCATATATTTT
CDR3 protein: CASSSPQNSGNTIYF

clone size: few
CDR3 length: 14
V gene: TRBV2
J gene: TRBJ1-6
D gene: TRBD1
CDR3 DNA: TGTGCCAGCAGGGGGACAGGGACGAGTTCACCCCTCCACTTT
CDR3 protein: CASRGTGTSSPLHF

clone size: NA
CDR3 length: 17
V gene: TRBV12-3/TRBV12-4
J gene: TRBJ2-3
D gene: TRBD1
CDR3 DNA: TGTGCCAGCAGCATTAGCCGGAACAGGGGGATCACAGATACGCAGTATTTT
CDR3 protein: CASSISRNRGITDTQYF

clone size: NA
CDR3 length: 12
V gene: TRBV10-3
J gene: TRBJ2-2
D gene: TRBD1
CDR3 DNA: TGTGCCGTACGACAGGGTCCCGGGGAGCTGTTTTTT
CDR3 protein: CAVRQGPGELFF

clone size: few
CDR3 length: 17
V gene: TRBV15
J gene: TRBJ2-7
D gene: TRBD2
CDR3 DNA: TGTGCCACCAGCAGAGATATACCGGGGGGAGCTTCCTACGAGCAGTACTTC
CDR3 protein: CATSRDIPGGASYEQYF

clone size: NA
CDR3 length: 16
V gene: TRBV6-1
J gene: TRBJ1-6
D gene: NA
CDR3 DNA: TGTGCCAGCAGTGACTTGGGGGGCAGGGCAAATTCACCCCTCCACTTT
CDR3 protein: CASSDLGGRANSPLHF

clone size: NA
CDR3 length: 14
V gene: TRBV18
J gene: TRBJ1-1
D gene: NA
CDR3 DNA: TGTGCCAGCTCACCGTGGGGGGAGAGCACTGAAGCTTTCTTT
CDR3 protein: CASSPWGESTEAFF

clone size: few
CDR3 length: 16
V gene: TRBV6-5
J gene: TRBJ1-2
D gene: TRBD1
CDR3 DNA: TGTGCCAGCAGTTATTCCCCCGGGACAGGACTGAGTGGCTACACCTTC
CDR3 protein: CASSYSPGTGLSGYTF

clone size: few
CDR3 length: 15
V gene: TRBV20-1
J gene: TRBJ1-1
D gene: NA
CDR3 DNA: TGCAGTGCTAGAGATCCGGGCAGGGCGGACACTGAAGCTTTCTTT
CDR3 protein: CSARDPGRADTEAFF

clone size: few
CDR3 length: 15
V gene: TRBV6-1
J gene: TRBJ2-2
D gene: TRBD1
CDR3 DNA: TGTGCCACCAGAGCCGGGACAGGGGGATTTAGGGAGCTGTTTTTT
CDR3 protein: CATRAGTGGFRELFF

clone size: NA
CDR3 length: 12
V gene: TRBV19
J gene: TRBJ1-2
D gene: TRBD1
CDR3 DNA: TGTGCCAGTCGACAGGGTGGCTATGGCTACACCTTC
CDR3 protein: CASRQGGYGYTF

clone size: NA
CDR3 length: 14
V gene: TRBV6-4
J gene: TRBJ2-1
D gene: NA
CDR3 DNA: TGTGCCAGCAGTGCCACGGCGGCTAGCAATGAGCAGTTCTTC
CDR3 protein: CASSATAASNEQFF

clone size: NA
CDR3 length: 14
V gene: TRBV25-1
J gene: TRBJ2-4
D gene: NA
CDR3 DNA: TGTGCCAGCAGTGAGGCAGGGGGAGGTGGCATTCAGTACTTC
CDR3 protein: CASSEAGGGGIQYF

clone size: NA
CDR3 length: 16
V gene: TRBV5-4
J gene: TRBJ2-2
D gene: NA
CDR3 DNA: TGTGCCAGCAGCTCTCCGTCGGGGGTAAACACCGGGGAGCTGTTTTTT
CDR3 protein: CASSSPSGVNTGELFF

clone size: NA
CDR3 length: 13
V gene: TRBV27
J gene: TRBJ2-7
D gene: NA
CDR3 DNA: TGTGCCAGCATCCCGACTAACTCCTACGAGCAGTACTTC
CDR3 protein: CASIPTNSYEQYF

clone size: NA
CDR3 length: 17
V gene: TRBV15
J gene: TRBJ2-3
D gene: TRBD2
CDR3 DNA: TGTGCCACCAGCAGAGATATTGGACTAGCGGGAGGAGATACGCAGTATTTT
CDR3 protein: CATSRDIGLAGGDTQYF

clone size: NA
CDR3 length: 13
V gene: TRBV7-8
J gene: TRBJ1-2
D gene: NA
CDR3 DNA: TGTGCCAGCAGCTTAGGGACTGACTATGGCTACACCTTC
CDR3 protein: CASSLGTDYGYTF

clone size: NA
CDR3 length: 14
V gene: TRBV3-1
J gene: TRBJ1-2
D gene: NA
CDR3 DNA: TGTGCCAGCAGCCAAGCGGACGGTAACTATGGCTACACCTTC
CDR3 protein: CASSQADGNYGYTF

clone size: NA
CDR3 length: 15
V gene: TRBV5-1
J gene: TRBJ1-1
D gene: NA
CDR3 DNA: TGCGCCAGCAGCTATACAGTAGGGGCGAACACTGAAGCTTTCTTT
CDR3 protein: CASSYTVGANTEAFF

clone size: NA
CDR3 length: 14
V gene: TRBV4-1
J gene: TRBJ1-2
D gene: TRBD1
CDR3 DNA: TGCGCCAGCAGCCAAGGTGGGACAGCCTATGGCTACACCTTC
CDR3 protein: CASSQGGTAYGYTF